This T cell receptor beta chain derives from a study of patients and donors after allogeneic stem cell transplantation. TCRdb redid the calling of the RT-PCR reads with MiXCR, one entry per CDR3 protein. The sample yields tens of thousands of distinct CDR3 sequences, about 48% seen once. V lost 3 bases to trimming and J lost 3 bases, with 8 bases between them. The CDR3 consists of 12 residues. From germline, CDR1 is DFQATT and CDR2 SNEGSKA (reference sequence). Sequencing input: blood, either unsorted or a sorted T cell fraction (not recorded which). This chain joins TRBV20-1 and TRBJ1-1, with D possibly matching TRBD1 (5 bases). The receptor was isolated from a human donor who was either an allogeneic HSCT recipient or a stem cell or donor lymphocyte infusion donor (not recorded which). It is not recorded whose cells these are; they may come from a transplant donor. In DNA, the CDR3 is TGCAGTGCTAGCAGGGTCGACACTGAAGCTTTCTTT. Protein sequence: CSASRVDTEAFF.